The 16 T cell receptor beta chains given below trace back to one sample, sequenced in a study of cytomegalovirus exposure and HLA in healthy donors (dated 2017 in TCRdb). To prepare the library, the immunoSEQ multiplex PCR assay was applied. A mixture of 60 forward primers for TCR Vbeta segments and 13 reverse primers for TCR Jbeta segments was used in the multiplex PCR. TCRdb obtained this table from immuneACCESS and retained in-frame rearrangements with V and J assigned. These tables miss some clones; where compared with another copy, unresolved V genes account for less than half of the shortfall, and the remainder is unexplained. Across this sample there are roughly 73,000 clones, with 75% to 85% seen only once. The ten largest clonotypes hold approximately 3.4% of the sample. Sequencing was performed on PBMCs. The receptors shown here come from a man aged 40-50 years in good health and CMV-seronegative.

The chain joins TRBV7-2 to TRBJ1-1; 7 positions match TRBD1. V lost 2 bases and J lost 6; bases outside the gene matches: 6. Germline CDR1 is SGHTA and CDR2 is FQGNSA. The CDR3 is 14 residues long. The CDR3, as DNA: TGTGCCAGCAGCTTAAGGGGGCAGGGGTCTGAAGCTTTCTTT. This encodes CASSLRGQGSEAFF.

The CDR3: CAWSGKGLAGNEQYF. In nucleotides, the CDR3 is TGTGCCTGGAGTGGAAAGGGACTAGCGGGGAATGAGCAGTACTTC. V and J are TRBV30 and TRBJ2-7, with 13 bases lining up with TRBD2. Germline CDR1 is GTSNPN and CDR2 is SVGIG (reference sequence). There are 15 residues in the CDR3. V shed 1 base and J 7 bases; nucleotides not matched to a gene: 7.

This chain uses TRBV23-1 with TRBJ2-3; TRBD1 matches 10 bases. TRBV23-1 is noted as an ORF with a role that remains uncertain. Trimming cost V 9 bases and J 4 bases; bases outside gene matches: 7. This CDR3 has 14 amino acids. CDR3 sequence: CARNRDRGADTQYF. CDR3 nucleotide sequence: TGCGCCAGAAACCGGGACAGGGGCGCAGATACGCAGTATTTT.

The chain recombines TRBV10-3 with TRBJ2-5, with 9 bases matching TRBD2. The DNA end favors TRBJ2-7, so the J call may be wrong. CDR1 and CDR2 (germline): ENHRY, SYGVKD. The CDR3 totals 13 residues. Here the CDR3 DNA reads TGTGCCATCAGGCTAGCGGGGTCCTACGAGCAGTACTTC. This sequence encodes CAIRLAGSYEQYF.

The chain carries TRBV7-9 and TRBJ2-1, with D possibly being TRBD1 (6 bases). The V end lost 5 bases, the J end lost 3 bases, and 17 bases lay between the germline ends. CDR1 SEHNR and CDR2 FQNEAQ come from the germline V gene (reference sequence). The CDR3 sequence is 16 residues long. CDR3 DNA: TGTGCCAGCAGCACCGACAGGTCGTCCTACTACAATGAGCAGTTCTTC. Its translation is CASSTDRSSYYNEQFF.

The genes are TRBV30 and TRBJ2-2; no clear D. V was pared by 0 bases and J by 1 base, with 9 bases between. Per the germline V gene, CDR1 is GTSNPN and CDR2 is SVGIG (reference sequence). The length of the CDR3 is 15 residues. The CDR3 DNA sequence: TGTGCCTGGAGTGTAATCACTTTGAACACCGGGGAGCTGTTTTTT. This codes for CAWSVITLNTGELFF.

This clone has a handful of counts. The chain joins TRBV9 to TRBJ1-4; D uncertain. Germline CDR1 SGDLS, CDR2 YYNGEE. Between the trimmed V and J ends, which lost 0 bases and 0 bases, there was a span of 9 bases. CDR3 length equals 16 residues. The CDR3 protein is CASSVGAGATNEKLFF. The CDR3 nucleotides are TGTGCCAGCAGCGTAGGAGCCGGAGCAACTAATGAAAAACTGTTTTTT.

The chain combines TRBV18 with TRBJ2-7; 9 nucleotides agree with TRBD1. V lost 1 base and J lost 6; bases outside the gene matches: 4. The CDR3 runs 14 residues. Germline values: CDR1 KGHSH, CDR2 LQKENI. In DNA, the CDR3 is TGTGCCAGCTCACCACGGGACAGGGAAAGCGAGCAGTACTTC. Amino acids: CASSPRDRESEQYF. The full variable domain, its missing parts supplied by reference TRBV18 and TRBJ2-7, is NAGVMQNPRHLVRRRGQEARLRCSPMKGHSHVYWYRQLPEEGLKFMVYLQKENIIDESGMPKERFSAEFPKEGPSILRIQQVVRGDSAAYFCASSPRDRESEQYFGPGTRLTVT.

Worth noting for this clone: Germline and junction disagree at one end, which may indicate a read error. V is TRBV2 and J is TRBJ1-2; D uncertain. Germline V CDR1 and CDR2: SNHLY, FYNNEI. This CDR3 is 12 amino acids long. The CDR3 here is CASSEAGVGYPF. CDR3 DNA sequence: TGTGCCAGCAGTGAAGCAGGAGTCGGCTACCCCTTC.

The chain couples TRBV7-9 to TRBJ1-4; 8 positions agree with TRBD1. CDR1 and CDR2 (germline): SEHNR, FQNEAQ (reference sequence). The V segment lost 8 bases and the J segment 4 bases; nucleotides outside the gene matches: 9. The CDR3 length is 15 residues. The CDR3 spells CASGSLTGVNEKLFF. The CDR3 DNA reads as TGTGCCAGCGGATCTTTGACAGGGGTTAATGAAAAACTGTTTTTT.

The rearrangement joins TRBV7-3 to TRBJ1-1, with 11 bases aligning to TRBD1. The germline gives CDR1 SGHTA, CDR2 FQGTGA. This CDR3 is 13 amino acids long. Losses at the gene ends were 5 bases for V and 4 bases for J; bases not matched to a gene: 0. In nucleotides, the CDR3 is TGTGCCAGCAGCGGGACAGGGGGCACTGAAGCTTTCTTT. It codes for CASSGTGGTEAFF. Full variable domain (rest looked up from reference TRBV7-3 and TRBJ1-1): GAGVSQTPSNKVTEKGKYVELRCDPISGHTALYWYRQSLGQGPEFLIYFQGTGAADDSGLPNDRFFAVRPEGSVSTLKIQRTERGDSAVYLCASSGTGGTEAFFGQGTRLTVV.

This clone was seen a few times. The genes are TRBV5-1 and TRBJ2-7, with a weak D call TRBD1 (5 bases). Per the germline V gene, CDR1 is SGHRS and CDR2 is YFSETQ. The CDR3 is made up of 14 amino acids. Trimming took off 1 base at V and 2 bases at J, with 10 bases between the two ends. CDR3 protein: CASSLSAGTYEQYF. In nucleotides, the CDR3 is TGCGCCAGCAGCTTGAGTGCAGGGACCTACGAGCAGTACTTC.

This clone was found a few times. The CDR3 nucleotides are TGCGCCAGCAGCTTGGAGGGCAGGGGACAGTTAGCTAACTATGGCTACACCTTC. Translated: CASSLEGRGQLANYGYTF. The genes are TRBV5-1 and TRBJ1-2, with 7 bases aligning to TRBD1. V shed 0 bases, J shed 0 bases, and the junction held 11 bases outside the gene matches. CDR3 size: 18 residues. Germline CDR1 reads SGHRS; CDR2 reads YFSETQ.

The chain employs TRBV5-8 and TRBJ1-2; TRBD1 is a possible D gene (6 bases). Looked up from germline, CDR1 is SGHTS and CDR2 is YDEGEE. This CDR3 region has 15 residues. Trimming left V 4 bases short and J 4 bases short, with 17 bases between. The CDR3 sequence is CASSHWVGAGYGYTF. The DNA for the CDR3 is TGTGCCAGCAGCCATTGGGTGGGGGCAGGCTATGGCTACACCTTC.

The V and J genes are TRBV2 and TRBJ2-5; 12 bases agree with TRBD2. This CDR3 is 16 amino acids long. Germline trimming cut 3 bases from V and 5 bases from J; bases unmatched to any gene: 7. Germline V gene data show CDR1 as SNHLY and CDR2 as FYNNEI. CDR3 coding DNA: TGTGCCAGCAGTGAGCAAAGGACTAGCGGGGCCGAGACCCAGTACTTC. This encodes CASSEQRTSGAETQYF. Together with reference TRBV2 and TRBJ2-5, the CDR3 gives the full variable domain: EPEVTQTPSHQVTQMGQEVILRCVPISNHLYFYWYRQILGQKVEFLVSFYNNEISEKSEIFDDQFSVERPDGSNFTLKIRSTKLEDSAMYFCASSEQRTSGAETQYFGPGTRLLVL.

The chain is built from TRBV19 and TRBJ1-2; a weak D match, TRBD1 (6 bases). CDR1 and CDR2 (germline): LNHDA, SQIVND (reference sequence). This CDR3 has 13 amino acids. Trimming removed 3 bases at V and 4 bases at J, with 9 bases between. The DNA of the CDR3 is TGTGCCAGTAGTATTGCGGACAGCTATGGCTACACCTTC. This encodes CASSIADSYGYTF.